This T cell receptor (beta chain) was identified during a study of blood T cells in healthy people across ages. Overall study findings and caveats: Strong correlation existed between TCR beta diversity and naive T cell percentage.

On this clonotype: The antigen is not known.

The germline CDR1 and CDR2 sequences are SNHLY and FYNNEI. V lost 6 bases, J lost 0 bases, and 15 bases lay in between. The CDR3 spans 15 residues. A second about 6 to 12 cycle PCR used barcoded and J-beta primers. One entry per CDR3 protein results from TCRdb running MiXCR on the 5' RACE reads. The data contain about 1,500,000 distinct CDR3 sequences, approximately 38% of them singletons. The rearrangement joins TRBV2 to TRBJ2-7; D possibly corresponds to TRBD2 (7 bases). The sequence came from a woman aged 18-30 years in good health. The sequencing input was blood. In DNA form, the CDR3 reads TGTGCCAGCAGGGAACAGGGACTAAGCTCCTACGAGCAGTACTTC. Protein: CASREQGLSSYEQYF.